This paragraph reports one T cell receptor beta chain. As originally analysed: Reference gene primer amplification in the assay estimated nucleated cell counts. Assay: immunoSEQ multiplex PCR; the TCRdb copy retains only in-frame clones and omits some. D and trimming were read from the DNA, whereas the V and J calls and clone size are those reported in that table. Among some 300,000 clones listed, around 89% were seen once. V was clipped by 6 bases and J by 3 bases; unmatched bases: 13. Germline CDR1 MDHEN, CDR2 SYDVKM. This CDR3 is built from 16 residues. These data originate in a study of blood T cell repertoires in COVID-19. For the study at large: T cells, B-cell-depleted T cells, or PBMCs provided the cDNA or gDNA that served as material.

Sequencing was done on a sample of PBMCs or T cells enriched from blood (not recorded which). V and J are TRBV28 and TRBJ1-2; TRBD1 aligns across 7 bases. The TCR was taken from a woman aged 18-29 years with acute COVID-19. In DNA, the CDR3 is TGTGCCAGCAGACAGGCCCTGCCGCAGGGGGACTATGGCTACACCTTC. Its translation: CASRQALPQGDYGYTF.